This T cell receptor (beta chain) was documented in a study of T-cell reconstitution after alpha-beta-depleted transplantation in children. General study results and limits: Hyperexpanded clones declined; after one year, newly produced T cells mostly supplied diversity. Several hundred expanded graft clones reportedly supplied alpha-beta T cells about two months after transplant. In some patients, recipient T cells and intrathymic progenitors surviving conditioning explained high day-60 diversity.

This clonotype is medium-sized in the sample. The antigen remains undetermined. The V gene's germline CDR1 is SEHNR and CDR2 FQNEAQ (reference sequence). The V and J ends lost 5 bases and 9 bases respectively, with 23 bases between them. This CDR3 has 16 amino acids. Unique molecular identifiers were built into the TCRbeta library. TCRdb reprocessed the PCR reads via MiXCR and lists one record per CDR3 protein. The data show some 7,500 distinct CDR3 sequences, approximately 29% seen once. This sequence was found in a boy under two years old who had a stem cell transplant for SCID, so the T cells may come from the graft donor. The material was peripheral blood, obtained 60 days after TCRalphabeta/CD19-depleted stem cell transplant. V is TRBV7-9 and J is TRBJ1-5; D is unresolved. CDR3 bases: TGTGCCAGCAGCCCATTCAACGGGGAGGCTCAAGGGCCCCAGCATTTT. The encoded protein is CASSPFNGEAQGPQHF.